Below are 12 T cell receptor beta chains sequenced from a single sample in a study of T cell responses to AZD1222 COVID-19 vaccine (dated by TCRdb to the early 2020s). Receptors were amplified or captured by the immunoSEQ multiplex PCR assay. TCRdb provides this immuneACCESS table in a form limited to in-frame rearrangements. Some clones are lacking; in checked studies, under half of them reflect an unresolved V gene, and why the rest are absent is not known. The sample yields roughly 100,000 clones; 70% to 90% were counted once. Clones ranked in the top ten supply more than 9% of the sample. The time point label, read with the paper, signifies: baseline before first vaccination. The sequencing here drew on peripheral blood, taken on day 0 of AZD1222 vaccination. The receptor set was obtained from an adult in good health.

This clone turned up a few times. J is TRBJ1-5 and V is TRBV5-4, with D uncertain. Trimming took 2 bases from V and 3 from J, leaving 6 bases between them. The CDR3 extends over 13 amino acids. Germline V gene lookup returns CDR1 SGHNT and CDR2 YYREEE (reference sequence). In DNA, the CDR3 is TGTGCCAGCAGCTTTGAGCCCAATCAGCCCCAGCATTTT. It translates to CASSFEPNQPQHF.

The CDR3 reads CASYGRRPQHF. The CDR3 DNA reads as TGTGCCTCCTACGGGCGGCGGCCCCAGCATTTT. The chain carries TRBV24-1 and TRBJ1-5; unclear D gene. This CDR3 has 11 residues. The germline CDR1 and CDR2 sequences are KGHDR and SFDVKD. V dropped 12 bases and J dropped 9 bases, with 14 bases sitting between them.

This chain connects TRBV5-8 to TRBJ2-1; D call uncertain. Trimming stripped 2 bases from V and 9 bases from J, with 6 bases between. Germline assignment: CDR1 SGHTS and CDR2 YDEGEE. The CDR3 covers 11 residues. The CDR3 sequence: CASSFGGEQFF. The DNA of the CDR3 is TGTGCCAGCAGCTTTGGTGGTGAGCAGTTCTTC.

V is TRBV27 and J is TRBJ2-2, with TRBD1 as a possible D gene (6 bases). Deletions cut 5 bases from V and 4 bases from J, with 11 bases between. The CDR3 covers 14 residues. CDR1 and CDR2 (germline): MNHEY, SMNVEV (reference sequence). CDR3 region: CASSRDTRTGELFF. In nucleotides, the CDR3 is TGTGCCAGCAGTAGGGACACCCGCACCGGGGAGCTGTTTTTT.

The chain employs TRBV6-5 and TRBJ2-1, with D tentatively TRBD1 (8 bases). Germline V gene data show CDR1 as MNHEY and CDR2 as SVGAGI. The CDR3 contains 14 residues. The ends were cut back, 8 bases at V and 5 bases at J, with 16 bases in the middle. DNA for the CDR3: TGTGCCAGCTACGACAGGGGAGGGGACAATGAGCAGTTCTTC. Its protein is CASYDRGGDNEQFF.

The chain links TRBV12-3 or TRBV12-4 to TRBJ2-1, with TRBD1 matching 7 bases. V gave up 4 bases and J gave up 7 bases; unmatched junction bases: 4. The CDR3 length is 13 residues. CDR3 bases: TGTGCCAGCAGTTCGACAGGGATGAATGAGCAGTTCTTC. It translates to CASSSTGMNEQFF.

The gene calls are TRBV4-2 and TRBJ1-1; TRBD1 matches at 10 bases. The germline CDR1 and CDR2 sequences are LGHNA and YNFKEQ. V lost 4 bases and J lost 1; bases outside the gene matches: 6. The CDR3 is made up of 16 amino acids. The CDR3 reads CASSRGTGDWNTEAFF. The DNA of the CDR3 is TGTGCCAGCAGCCGCGGGACAGGGGATTGGAACACTGAAGCTTTCTTT.

The chain carries TRBV19 and TRBJ2-7; 11 bases are shared with TRBD2. Trimming removed 3 bases from V and 5 bases from J; junction bases left unmatched: 6. Germline V gives CDR1 LNHDA, CDR2 SQIVND (reference sequence). The CDR3 extends over 15 amino acids. Here the CDR3 reads CASSMGLAGGHEQYF. The CDR3 nucleotides are TGTGCCAGTAGTATGGGTCTAGCGGGAGGTCACGAGCAGTACTTC.

The chain is built from TRBV28 and TRBJ2-2; a weak D match, TRBD2 (5 bases). Germline lookup yields CDR1 MDHEN and CDR2 SYDVKM. Trimming left V 5 bases short and J 1 base short, with 8 bases between. The length of the CDR3 is 14 residues. Here the CDR3 DNA reads TGTGCCAGCAGTGGCGGGCAGAACACCGGGGAGCTGTTTTTT. This encodes CASSGGQNTGELFF.

The V and J genes are TRBV19 and TRBJ1-5; TRBD1 aligns across 7 bases. Trimming at V came to 7 bases and at J to 5 bases, leaving 8 bases not matched to a gene. The CDR3 runs to 14 residues. CDR1 and CDR2 from the germline V gene are LNHDA and SQIVND (reference sequence). In DNA, the CDR3 is TGTGCCAGTACCATGGGGGACAGTTATCAGCCCCAGCATTTT. This sequence encodes CASTMGDSYQPQHF.

This chain connects TRBV9 to TRBJ1-3; no clear D. With 2 bases removed from V and 4 bases from J, the gap between germline ends came to 16 bases. This CDR3 is 16 amino acids long. Germline V gene sequence: CDR1 SGDLS, CDR2 YYNGEE. CDR3 nucleotides: TGTGCCAGCAGCGTTAGCTCCCTGGAGGGAGGAAACACCATATATTTT. Its translation: CASSVSSLEGGNTIYF.

The DNA of the CDR3 is TGTGCCAGCAGCAAGAGGTTTATGATCGGGGACGGTAATTCACCCCTCCACTTT. It yields the protein CASSKRFMIGDGNSPLHF. The chain carries TRBV21-1 and TRBJ1-6. TRBV21-1 constitutes a pseudogene. This CDR3 has 18 amino acids.